Each of the 5 T cell receptor beta chains below was sequenced from the same sample in a study of CD8+CD57+ T cells in acquired aplastic anemia. The study profiled TCR beta VDJ and CDR3 using genomic DNA as template. TCRdb re-called the reads through MiXCR, storing one row per CDR3 protein. The data show about 220,000 distinct CDR3 sequences, roughly half seen once. Patients chosen for sequencing had shown CD8+CD57+ cell expansion by flow cytometry. The sequenced sample was sorted CD4+, CD8+, or CD8+CD57+ T cells (not recorded which) from PBMCs. These receptors were collected from a human donor with aplastic anemia.

In regard to this clonotype: One end of the junction does not line up with germline, which may come from a read error. The chain couples TRBV10-3 to TRBJ1-1, with 11 bases identical to TRBD1. CDR1 and CDR2 from the germline V gene are ENHRY and SYGVKD. The CDR3 sequence is 12 residues long. The DNA of the CDR3 is TGTGCCAGCAGTGATGGGGACAGGGGGACTTTCTTT. It specifies CASSDGDRGTFF.

CDR3 in amino acids: CASSPDRGREGETQYF. DNA for the CDR3: TGTGCCAGCAGCCCTGACAGGGGGCGCGAAGGTGAGACCCAGTACTTC. V and J are TRBV9 and TRBJ2-5; 10 bases are a match to TRBD1. Trimming took 4 bases from V and 5 from J; bases not matched to a gene: 11. Germline CDR1 is SGDLS and CDR2 is YYNGEE. The CDR3 is 16 residues long.

This clonotype was detected only a few times. The gene calls are TRBV27 and TRBJ2-1; 7 nucleotides line up with TRBD2. The CDR3 covers 18 residues. From germline, CDR1 is MNHEY and CDR2 SMNVEV (reference sequence). J was trimmed by 0 bases and V by 3 bases; bases with no gene match: 11. The CDR3 is CASSLASGLPPSYNEQFF. CDR3 coding DNA: TGTGCCAGCAGTTTGGCTAGCGGACTCCCCCCCTCCTACAATGAGCAGTTCTTC.

V gene TRBV10-3 combines with J gene TRBJ1-2, with 7 positions matching TRBD1. CDR3 length: 15 residues. Germline assignment: CDR1 ENHRY and CDR2 SYGVKD. The V gene end was trimmed by 2 bases and the J gene end by 4 bases; junction bases not matched to a gene: 7. CDR3 nucleotides: TGTGCCATCAGTGAGACGGAGGGGGCCGCCTATGGCTACACCTTC. Residues: CAISETEGAAYGYTF.

Only a few counts were recorded for this clonotype. At one of its ends the junction is not consistent with the germline gene, which may arise from a read error. The chain couples TRBV2 to TRBJ2-7; 8 bases match TRBD1. CDR3 length: 14 residues. The germline V gene encodes CDR1 SNHLY and CDR2 FYNNEI. The CDR3 coding sequence is TGCGCCAGCAGTGAGTCGACAGGGGCTTACGAGCAGTACTTC. Encoded protein: CASSESTGAYEQYF.